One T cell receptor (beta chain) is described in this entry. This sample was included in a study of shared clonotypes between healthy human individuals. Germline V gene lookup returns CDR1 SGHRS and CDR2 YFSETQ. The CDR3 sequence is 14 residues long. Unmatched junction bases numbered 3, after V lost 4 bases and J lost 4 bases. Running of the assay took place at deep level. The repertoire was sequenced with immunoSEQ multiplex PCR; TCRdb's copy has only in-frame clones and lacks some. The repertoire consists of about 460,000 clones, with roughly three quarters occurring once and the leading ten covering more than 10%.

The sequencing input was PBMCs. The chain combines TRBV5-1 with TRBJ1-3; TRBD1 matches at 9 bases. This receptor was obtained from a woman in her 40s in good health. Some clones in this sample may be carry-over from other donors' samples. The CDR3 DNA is TGCGCCAGCAGCCGGGACAGGGCCGGAAACACCATATATTTT. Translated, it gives CASSRDRAGNTIYF.